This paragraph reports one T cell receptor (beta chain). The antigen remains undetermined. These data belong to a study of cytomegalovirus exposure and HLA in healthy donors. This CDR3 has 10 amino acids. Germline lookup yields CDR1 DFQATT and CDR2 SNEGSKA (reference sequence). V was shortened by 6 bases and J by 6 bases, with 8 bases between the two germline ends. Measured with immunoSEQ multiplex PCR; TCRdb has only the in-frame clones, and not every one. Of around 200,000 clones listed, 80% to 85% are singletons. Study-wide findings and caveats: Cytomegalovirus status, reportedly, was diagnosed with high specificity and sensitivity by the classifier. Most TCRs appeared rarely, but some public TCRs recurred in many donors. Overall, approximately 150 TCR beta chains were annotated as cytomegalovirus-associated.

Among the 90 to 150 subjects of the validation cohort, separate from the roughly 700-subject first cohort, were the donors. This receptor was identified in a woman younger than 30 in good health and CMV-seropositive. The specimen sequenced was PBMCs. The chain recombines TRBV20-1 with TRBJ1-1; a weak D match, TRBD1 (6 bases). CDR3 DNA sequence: TGCAGTGCCTGGGGGCCTGAAGCTTTCTTT. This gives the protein CSAWGPEAFF.